Following are 13 T cell receptor beta chains from one sample sequenced in a study of T cell responses to AZD1222 COVID-19 vaccine. Assay: immunoSEQ multiplex PCR; the TCRdb copy retains only in-frame clones and omits some. The table lists about 150,000 clones, around nine tenths of them singletons, with approximately 3% in the top ten. The source material was peripheral blood, sampled 28 days after the second AZD1222 dose. Receptors were obtained from an adult who received the AZD1222 COVID-19 vaccine.

The chain employs TRBV7-9 and TRBJ1-1; a possible D gene is TRBD1 (5 bases). Trimming shortened V by 5 bases and J by 2 bases, and 15 bases separated the two germline ends. The CDR3 length is 15 residues. Germline lookup yields CDR1 SEHNR and CDR2 FQNEAQ (reference sequence). CDR3 sequence: CASSGGTGSNTEAFF. The CDR3, as DNA: TGTGCCAGCAGCGGAGGGACGGGTTCTAACACTGAAGCTTTCTTT.

J is TRBJ1-4 and V is TRBV2; 7 positions match TRBD1. V lost 2 bases to trimming and J lost 8 bases; unmatched junction nucleotides: 8. Germline lookup yields CDR1 SNHLY and CDR2 FYNNEI. CDR3 length equals 15 residues. The DNA of the CDR3 is TGTGCCAGCAGTGAAAGCAGGGGGGCAACCGAAAAACTGTTTTTT. It is translated as CASSESRGATEKLFF.

The V call is TRBV6-1, the J call TRBJ2-3; maybe TRBD2 (6 bases). The V and J ends lost 6 bases and 2 bases respectively, with 12 bases between them. This CDR3 region has 14 residues. Germline V gene sequence: CDR1 MNHNS, CDR2 SASEGT. Here the CDR3 reads CASRDSGTTDTQYF. The DNA of the CDR3 is TGTGCCAGCAGAGATAGCGGAACCACAGATACGCAGTATTTT.

The CDR3 loop reads CASSPGTSGSFNEQFF. CDR3 in DNA: TGTGCCAGCAGTCCCGGGACTAGCGGGAGTTTCAATGAGCAGTTCTTC. This chain uses TRBV27 with TRBJ2-1; TRBD2 agrees at 14 bases. The CDR3 length is 16 residues. The J segment lost 6 bases and the V segment lost 5 bases, leaving 6 bases of the junction unmatched. From germline, CDR1 is MNHEY and CDR2 SMNVEV (reference sequence).

This chain connects TRBV19 to TRBJ2-7; 7 bases are a match to TRBD2. V was clipped by 1 base and J by 1 base; unmatched bases: 4. There are 15 residues in the CDR3. CDR1 and CDR2 from the germline V gene are LNHDA and SQIVND (reference sequence). The chain's CDR3 is CASSIVGEGSYEQYF. DNA of the CDR3: TGTGCCAGTAGTATAGTAGGGGAGGGTTCCTACGAGCAGTACTTC. Using reference TRBV19 and TRBJ2-7 for the parts outside the CDR3, the full variable domain is DGGITQSPKYLFRKEGQNVTLSCEQNLNHDAMYWYRQDPGQGLRLIYYSQIVNDFQKGDIAEGYSVSREKKESFPLTVTSAQKNPTAFYLCASSIVGEGSYEQYFGPGTRLTVT.

The gene calls are TRBV5-1 and TRBJ2-3, with a tentative D call TRBD2 (5 bases). Trimming removed 2 bases from V and 4 bases from J, with 5 bases in between. The germline CDR1 and CDR2 sequences are SGHRS and YFSETQ. There are 12 residues in the CDR3. CDR3 loop: CASSFSADTQYF. The DNA of the CDR3 is TGCGCCAGCAGCTTTAGCGCAGATACGCAGTATTTT.

The chain recombines TRBV6-1 with TRBJ2-1; TRBD1 agrees at 8 bases. V gave up 2 bases and J gave up 7 bases; unmatched junction bases: 1. The CDR3 consists of 13 residues. Per germline, CDR1 MNHNS and CDR2 SASEGT. The CDR3 spells CASSERTGNEQFF. The CDR3 DNA follows: TGTGCCAGCAGTGAACGGACAGGGAATGAGCAGTTCTTC.

This clone was found once. V and J are TRBV9 and TRBJ1-1; 7 bases fit TRBD1. The trim removed 4 bases at V and 1 base at J, leaving 4 bases unmatched. Germline-derived CDR1 and CDR2 are SGDLS and YYNGEE. This CDR3 is 14 amino acids long. In DNA form, the CDR3 reads TGTGCCAGCAGCATGAGGGACAGGAACACTGAAGCTTTCTTT. Its protein product is CASSMRDRNTEAFF.

The J gene is TRBJ2-5, the V gene TRBV29-1; TRBD2 matches at 12 bases. After removal of 7 bases from V and 4 bases from J, the junction contained 16 bases not matched to a gene. The CDR3 extends over 17 amino acids. Germline lookup yields CDR1 SQVTM and CDR2 ANQGSEA. This CDR3 reads CSAHDGLAGKEGETQYF. The CDR3 nucleotides are TGCAGCGCCCACGACGGACTAGCGGGAAAGGAGGGAGAGACCCAGTACTTC.

V is TRBV5-4 and J is TRBJ1-2; weak D call: TRBD1 (5 bases). The V gene lost 0 bases and the J gene lost 5 bases, with 14 bases spanning the gap. The germline V gene has CDR1 SGHNT and CDR2 YYREEE (reference sequence). The CDR3 length is 15 residues. The CDR3 DNA is TGTGCCAGCAGCTTGGCCGGGGGAGTTCAGTATGGCTACACCTTC. Translation: CASSLAGGVQYGYTF.

V gene TRBV11-2 combines with J gene TRBJ2-7, with 7 nucleotides matching TRBD1. Germline values: CDR1 SGHAT, CDR2 FQNNGV. The CDR3 runs to 15 residues. Germline trimming cut 2 bases from V and 2 bases from J; bases unmatched to any gene: 6. DNA for the CDR3: TGTGCCAGCAGCTTAACAGGGGACAAAGCCTACGAGCAGTACTTC. This encodes CASSLTGDKAYEQYF.

A single count supports this clone. V and J are TRBV6-1 and TRBJ1-5; TRBD1 matches at 9 bases. CDR1 and CDR2 (germline): MNHNS, SASEGT. The CDR3 runs 16 residues. J gave up 7 bases and V 3 bases, and 10 bases lay outside the gene matches. The DNA of the CDR3 is TGTGCCAGCAGTGAGGGGGAACAGGGGGCAAAACAGCCCCAGCATTTT. The encoded protein is CASSEGEQGAKQPQHF.

The CDR3 bases are TGTGCCAGCGGGTGGACTAGCGGGAAGGATGAGCAGTTCTTC. Its protein product is CASGWTSGKDEQFF. The chain carries TRBV27 and TRBJ2-1; 12 bases are shared with TRBD2. The CDR3 length is 14 residues. Germline V lookup: CDR1 MNHEY, CDR2 SMNVEV (reference sequence). Trimming took 8 bases from V and 8 from J; bases not matched to a gene: 7.